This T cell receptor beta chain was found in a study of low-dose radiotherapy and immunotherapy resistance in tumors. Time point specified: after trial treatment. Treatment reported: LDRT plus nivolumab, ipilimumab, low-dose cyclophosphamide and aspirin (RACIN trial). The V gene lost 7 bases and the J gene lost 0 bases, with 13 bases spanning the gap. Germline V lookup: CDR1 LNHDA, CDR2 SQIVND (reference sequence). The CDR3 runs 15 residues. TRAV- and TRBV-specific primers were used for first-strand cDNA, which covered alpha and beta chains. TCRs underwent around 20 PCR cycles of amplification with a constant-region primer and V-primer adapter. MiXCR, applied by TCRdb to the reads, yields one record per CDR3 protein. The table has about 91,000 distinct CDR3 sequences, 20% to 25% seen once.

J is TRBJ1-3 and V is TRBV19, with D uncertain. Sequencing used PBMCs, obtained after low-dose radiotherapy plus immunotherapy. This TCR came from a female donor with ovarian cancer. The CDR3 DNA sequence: TGTGCCAGTACCCCAACTACCCTCTCTGGAAACACCATATATTTT. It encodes CASTPTTLSGNTIYF.